The sequence of this T cell receptor (beta chain) was determined in a study of T cell repertoires in cytomegalovirus infection. Study background: Recently identified HLA-C-restricted CMV epitopes were among the peptides used. It was the public TCR beta signatures that indicated both CMV infection and matching HLA type.

Germline assignment: CDR1 SGHTA and CDR2 FQGNSA. The CDR3 length is 14 residues. V lost 4 bases, J lost 6 bases, and 6 bases stayed unmatched. This clonotype turned up a few times. No antigen is known for it. TCRdb used MiXCR to reprocess the reads, holding one entry per CDR3 protein. Among about 51,000 distinct CDR3 sequences listed, roughly 20% were seen once. V and J are TRBV7-2 and TRBJ2-1; 7 nucleotides agree with TRBD2. The receptor's source is a human donor in good health (CMV status not recorded). Some clones in this sample may be carry-over from other donors' samples. The sequenced sample was CD8+ T cells from cultured PBMCs, obtained from culture after CMV antigen stimulation. The CDR3 spells CASSWGGLFNEQFF. The CDR3 coding sequence is TGTGCCAGCAGCTGGGGGGGACTATTCAATGAGCAGTTCTTC.